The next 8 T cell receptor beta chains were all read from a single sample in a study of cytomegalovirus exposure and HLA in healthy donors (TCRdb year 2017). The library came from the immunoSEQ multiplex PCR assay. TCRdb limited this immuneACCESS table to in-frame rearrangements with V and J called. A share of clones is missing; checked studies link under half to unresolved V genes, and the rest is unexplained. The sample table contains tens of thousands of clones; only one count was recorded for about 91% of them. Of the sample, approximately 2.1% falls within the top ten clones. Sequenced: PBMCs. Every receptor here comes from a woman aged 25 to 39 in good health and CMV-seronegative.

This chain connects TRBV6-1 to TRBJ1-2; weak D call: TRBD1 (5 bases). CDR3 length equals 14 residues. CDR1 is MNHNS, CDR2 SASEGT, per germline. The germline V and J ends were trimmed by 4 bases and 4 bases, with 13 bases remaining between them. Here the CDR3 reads CASSGWGPTYGYTF. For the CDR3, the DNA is TGTGCCAGCAGTGGGTGGGGCCCGACCTATGGCTACACCTTC.

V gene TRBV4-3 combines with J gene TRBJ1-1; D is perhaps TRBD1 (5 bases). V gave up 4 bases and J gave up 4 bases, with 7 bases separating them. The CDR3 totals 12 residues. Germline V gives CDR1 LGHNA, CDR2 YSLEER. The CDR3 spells CASSPGGTEAFF. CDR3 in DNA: TGCGCCAGCAGCCCCGGGGGCACTGAAGCTTTCTTT.

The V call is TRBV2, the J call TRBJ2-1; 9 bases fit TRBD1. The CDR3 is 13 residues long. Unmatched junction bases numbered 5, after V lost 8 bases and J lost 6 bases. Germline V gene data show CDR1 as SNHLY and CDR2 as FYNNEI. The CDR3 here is CASGGQGVNEQFF. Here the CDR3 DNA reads TGTGCCAGCGGGGGACAGGGAGTCAATGAGCAGTTCTTC.

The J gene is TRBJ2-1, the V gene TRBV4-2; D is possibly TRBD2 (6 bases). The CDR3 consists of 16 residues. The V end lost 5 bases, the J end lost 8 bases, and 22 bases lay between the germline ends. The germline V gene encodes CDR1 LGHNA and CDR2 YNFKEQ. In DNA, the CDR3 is TGTGCCAGCAGCGAGCCGGGGGAGAAGGTAAGGGATGAGCAGTTCTTC. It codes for CASSEPGEKVRDEQFF.

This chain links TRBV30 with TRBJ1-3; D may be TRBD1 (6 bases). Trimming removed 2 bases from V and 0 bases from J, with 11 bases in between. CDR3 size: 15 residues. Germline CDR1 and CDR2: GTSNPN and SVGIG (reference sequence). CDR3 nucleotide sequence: TGTGCCTGGAGTCGACAGGACCTCTCTGGAAACACCATATATTTT. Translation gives CAWSRQDLSGNTIYF.

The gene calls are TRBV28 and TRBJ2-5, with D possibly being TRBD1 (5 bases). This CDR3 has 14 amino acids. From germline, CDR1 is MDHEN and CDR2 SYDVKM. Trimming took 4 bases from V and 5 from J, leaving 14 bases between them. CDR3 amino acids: CASSSQGDRETQYF. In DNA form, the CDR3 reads TGTGCCAGCAGTTCTCAAGGGGATCGGGAGACCCAGTACTTC.

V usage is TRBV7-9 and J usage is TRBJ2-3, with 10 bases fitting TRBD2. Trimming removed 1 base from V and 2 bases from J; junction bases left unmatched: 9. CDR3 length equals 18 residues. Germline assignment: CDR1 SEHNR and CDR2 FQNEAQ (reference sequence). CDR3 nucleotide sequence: TGTGCCAGCAGCTTAGGGGGTATAGCGGGAGGCCCCACAGATACGCAGTATTTT. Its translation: CASSLGGIAGGPTDTQYF.

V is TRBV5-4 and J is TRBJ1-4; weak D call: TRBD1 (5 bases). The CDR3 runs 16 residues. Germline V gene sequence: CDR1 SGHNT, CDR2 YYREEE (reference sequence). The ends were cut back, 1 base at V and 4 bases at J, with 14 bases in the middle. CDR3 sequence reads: CASSLSAGGGNEKLFF. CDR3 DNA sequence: TGTGCCAGCAGCTTGTCGGCGGGGGGAGGTAATGAAAAACTGTTTTTT. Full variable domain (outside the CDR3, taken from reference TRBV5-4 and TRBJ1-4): ETGVTQSPTHLIKTRGQQVTLRCSSQSGHNTVSWYQQALGQGPQFIFQYYREEENGRGNFPPRFSGLQFPNYSSELNVNALELDDSALYLCASSLSAGGGNEKLFFGSGTQLSVL.